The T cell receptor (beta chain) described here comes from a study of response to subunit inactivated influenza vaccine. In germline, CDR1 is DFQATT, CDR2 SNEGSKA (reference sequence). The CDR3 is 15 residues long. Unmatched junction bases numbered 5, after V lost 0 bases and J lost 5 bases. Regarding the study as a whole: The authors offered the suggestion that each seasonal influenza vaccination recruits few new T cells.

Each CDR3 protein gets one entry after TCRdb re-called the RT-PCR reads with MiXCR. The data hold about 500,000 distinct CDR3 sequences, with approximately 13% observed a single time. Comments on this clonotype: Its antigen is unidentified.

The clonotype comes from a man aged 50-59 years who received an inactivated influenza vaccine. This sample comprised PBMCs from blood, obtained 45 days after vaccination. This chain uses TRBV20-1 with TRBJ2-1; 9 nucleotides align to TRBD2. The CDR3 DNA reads TGCAGTGCTAGAGATTTTCTAGCGGGGAACAATGAGCAGTTCTTC. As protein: CSARDFLAGNNEQFF.